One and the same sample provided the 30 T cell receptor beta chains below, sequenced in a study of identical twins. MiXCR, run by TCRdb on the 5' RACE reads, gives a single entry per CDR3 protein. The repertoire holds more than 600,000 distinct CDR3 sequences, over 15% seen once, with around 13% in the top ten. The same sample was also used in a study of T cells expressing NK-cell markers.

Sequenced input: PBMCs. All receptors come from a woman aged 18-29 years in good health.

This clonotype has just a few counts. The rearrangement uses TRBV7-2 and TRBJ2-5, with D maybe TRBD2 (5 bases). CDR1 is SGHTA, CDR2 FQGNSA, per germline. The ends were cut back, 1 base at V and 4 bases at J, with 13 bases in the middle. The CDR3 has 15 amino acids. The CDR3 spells CASSLGARGRETQYF. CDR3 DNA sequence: TGTGCCAGCAGCTTAGGGGCTAGAGGGCGAGAGACCCAGTACTTC.

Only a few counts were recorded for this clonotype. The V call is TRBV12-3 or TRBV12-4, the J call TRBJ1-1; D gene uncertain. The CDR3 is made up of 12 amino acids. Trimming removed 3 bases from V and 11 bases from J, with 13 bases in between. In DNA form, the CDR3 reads TGTGCCAGCAGTTTCGGGTTGGGGAGGGCTTTCTTT. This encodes CASSFGLGRAFF.

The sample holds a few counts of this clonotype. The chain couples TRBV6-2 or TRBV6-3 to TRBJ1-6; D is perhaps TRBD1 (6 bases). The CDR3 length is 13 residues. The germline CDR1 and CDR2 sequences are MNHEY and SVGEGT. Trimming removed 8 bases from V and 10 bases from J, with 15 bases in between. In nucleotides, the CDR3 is TGTGCCAGCGGGGAGTCAGGGGAATCACCCCTCCACTTT. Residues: CASGESGESPLHF.

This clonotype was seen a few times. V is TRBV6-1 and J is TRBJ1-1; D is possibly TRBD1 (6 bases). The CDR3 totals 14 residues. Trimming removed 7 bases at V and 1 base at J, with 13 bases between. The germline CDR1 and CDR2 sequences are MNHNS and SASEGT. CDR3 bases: TGTGCCAGCACCCTGAGGGGGGAGAACACTGAAGCTTTCTTT. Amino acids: CASTLRGENTEAFF.

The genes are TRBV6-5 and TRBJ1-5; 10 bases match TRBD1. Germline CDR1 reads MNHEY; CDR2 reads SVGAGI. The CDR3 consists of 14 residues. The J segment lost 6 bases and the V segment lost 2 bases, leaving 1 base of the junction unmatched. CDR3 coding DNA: TGTGCCAGCAGTTACGGGACAGGGGTTCAGCCCCAGCATTTT. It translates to CASSYGTGVQPQHF.

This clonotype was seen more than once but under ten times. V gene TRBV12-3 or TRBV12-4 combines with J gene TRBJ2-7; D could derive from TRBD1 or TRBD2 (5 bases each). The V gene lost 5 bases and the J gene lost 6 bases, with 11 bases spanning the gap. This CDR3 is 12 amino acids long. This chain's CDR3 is CASSRRDREQYF. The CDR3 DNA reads TGTGCCAGCAGTAGACGGGACCGCGAGCAGTACTTC.

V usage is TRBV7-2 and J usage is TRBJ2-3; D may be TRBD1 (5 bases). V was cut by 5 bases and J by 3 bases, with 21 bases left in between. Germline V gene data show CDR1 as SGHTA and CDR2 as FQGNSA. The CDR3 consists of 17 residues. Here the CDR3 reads CASSLFPLGPPTDTQYF. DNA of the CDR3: TGTGCCAGCAGCCTTTTTCCGTTGGGGCCCCCTACAGATACGCAGTATTTT.

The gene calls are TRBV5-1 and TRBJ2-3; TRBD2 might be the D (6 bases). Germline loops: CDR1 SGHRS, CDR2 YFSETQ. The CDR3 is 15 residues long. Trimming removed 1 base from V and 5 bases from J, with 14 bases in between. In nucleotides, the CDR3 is TGCGCCAGCAGCTTGACCATAGTGGGAGGAGATACGCAGTATTTT. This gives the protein CASSLTIVGGDTQYF. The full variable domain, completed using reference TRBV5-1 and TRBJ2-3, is KAGVTQTPRYLIKTRGQQVTLSCSPISGHRSVSWYQQTPGQGLQFLFEYFSETQRNKGNFPGRFSGRQFSNSRSEMNVSTLELGDSALYLCASSLTIVGGDTQYFGPGTRLTVL.

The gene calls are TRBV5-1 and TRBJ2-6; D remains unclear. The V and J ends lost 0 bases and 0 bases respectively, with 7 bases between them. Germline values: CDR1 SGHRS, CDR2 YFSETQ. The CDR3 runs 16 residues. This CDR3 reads CASSLEAGSGANVLTF. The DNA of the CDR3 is TGCGCCAGCAGCTTGGAGGCAGGCTCTGGGGCCAACGTCCTGACTTTC.

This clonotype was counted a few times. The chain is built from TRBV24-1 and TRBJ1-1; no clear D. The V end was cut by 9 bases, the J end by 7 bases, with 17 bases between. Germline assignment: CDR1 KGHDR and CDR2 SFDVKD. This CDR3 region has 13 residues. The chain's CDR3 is CATFEGHNFEAFF. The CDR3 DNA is TGTGCCACCTTTGAGGGCCATAACTTTGAAGCTTTCTTT.

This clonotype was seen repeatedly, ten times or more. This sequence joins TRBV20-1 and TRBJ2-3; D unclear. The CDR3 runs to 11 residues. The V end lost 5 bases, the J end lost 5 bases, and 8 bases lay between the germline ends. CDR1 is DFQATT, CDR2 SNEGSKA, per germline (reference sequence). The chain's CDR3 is CSARTGDTQYF. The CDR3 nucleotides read TGCAGTGCTCGGACGGGAGATACGCAGTATTTT.

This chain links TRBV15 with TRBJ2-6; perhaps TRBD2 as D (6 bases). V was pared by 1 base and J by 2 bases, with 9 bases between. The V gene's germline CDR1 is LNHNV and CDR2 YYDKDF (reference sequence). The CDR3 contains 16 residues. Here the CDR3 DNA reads TGTGCCACCAGCAGAGGTGCGGGGACTGGGGCCAACGTCCTGACTTTC. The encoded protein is CATSRGAGTGANVLTF.

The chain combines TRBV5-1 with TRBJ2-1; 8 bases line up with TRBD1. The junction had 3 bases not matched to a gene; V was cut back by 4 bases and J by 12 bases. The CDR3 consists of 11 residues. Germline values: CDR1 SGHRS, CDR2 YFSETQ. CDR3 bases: TGCGCCAGCAGCGGGGGGACAGGGCAGTTCTTC. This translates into CASSGGTGQFF.

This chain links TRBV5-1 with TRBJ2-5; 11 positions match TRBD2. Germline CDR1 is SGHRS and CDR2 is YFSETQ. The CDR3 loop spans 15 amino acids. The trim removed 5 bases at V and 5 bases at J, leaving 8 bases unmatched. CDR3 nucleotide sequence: TGCGCCAGCAGAAATACCGGGACTAGCGGCGAGACCCAGTACTTC. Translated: CASRNTGTSGETQYF.

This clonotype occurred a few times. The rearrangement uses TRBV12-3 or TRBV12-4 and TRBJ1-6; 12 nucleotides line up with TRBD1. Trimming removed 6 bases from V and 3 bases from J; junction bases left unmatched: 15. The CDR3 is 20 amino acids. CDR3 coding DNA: TGTGCCAGCAGCCGCAACAAACCGGGACAGGGGGCCCTCTATAATTCACCCCTCCACTTT. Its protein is CASSRNKPGQGALYNSPLHF.

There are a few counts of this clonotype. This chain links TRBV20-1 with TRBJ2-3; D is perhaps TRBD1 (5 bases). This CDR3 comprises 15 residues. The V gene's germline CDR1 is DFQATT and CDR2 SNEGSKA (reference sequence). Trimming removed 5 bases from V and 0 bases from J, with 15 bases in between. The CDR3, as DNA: TGCAGTGCTCCCGACAGAAGCTATAGCACAGATACGCAGTATTTT. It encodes CSAPDRSYSTDTQYF.

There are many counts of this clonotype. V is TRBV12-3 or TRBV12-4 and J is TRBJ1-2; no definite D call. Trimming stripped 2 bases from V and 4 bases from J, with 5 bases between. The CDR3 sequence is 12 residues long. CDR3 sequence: CASSLISYGYTF. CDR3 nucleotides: TGTGCCAGCAGTTTAATCAGCTATGGCTACACCTTC.

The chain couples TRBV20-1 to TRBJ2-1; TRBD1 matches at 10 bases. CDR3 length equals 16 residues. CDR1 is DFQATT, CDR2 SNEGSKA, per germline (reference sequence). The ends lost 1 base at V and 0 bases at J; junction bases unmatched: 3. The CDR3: CSARAWTGGSYNEQFF. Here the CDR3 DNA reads TGCAGTGCTAGAGCCTGGACAGGGGGCTCCTACAATGAGCAGTTCTTC.

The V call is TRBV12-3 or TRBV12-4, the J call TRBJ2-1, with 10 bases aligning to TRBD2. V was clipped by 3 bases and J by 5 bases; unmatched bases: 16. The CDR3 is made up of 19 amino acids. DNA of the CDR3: TGTGCCAGCAGTTTTGGACCCTGGGCTAGCGGGGGTCTGCACAATGAGCAGTTCTTC. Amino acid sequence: CASSFGPWASGGLHNEQFF.

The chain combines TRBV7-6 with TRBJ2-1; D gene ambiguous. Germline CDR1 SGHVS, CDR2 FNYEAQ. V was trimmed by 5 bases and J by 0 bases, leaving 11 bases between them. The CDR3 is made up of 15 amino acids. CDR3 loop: CASSQRFSSYNEQFF. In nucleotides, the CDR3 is TGTGCCAGCAGCCAGCGTTTTAGCTCCTACAATGAGCAGTTCTTC.

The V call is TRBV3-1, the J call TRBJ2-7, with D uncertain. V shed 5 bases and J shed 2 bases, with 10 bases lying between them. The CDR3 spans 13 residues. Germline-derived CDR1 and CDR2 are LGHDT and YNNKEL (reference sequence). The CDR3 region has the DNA TGTGCCAGCAGCGCTTATGGGGCCTACGAGCAGTACTTC. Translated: CASSAYGAYEQYF.

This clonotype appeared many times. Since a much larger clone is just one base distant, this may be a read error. Here the CDR3 reads CASSLGRGNTEAFF. In DNA form, the CDR3 reads TGTGCCAGCAGCTTAGGACGGGGGAACACTGAAGCTTTCTTT. This chain links TRBV7-2 with TRBJ1-1; unclear D gene. The CDR3 length is 14 residues. Germline V gene sequence: CDR1 SGHTA, CDR2 FQGNSA. V shed 1 base and J shed 1 base, with 7 bases lying between them.

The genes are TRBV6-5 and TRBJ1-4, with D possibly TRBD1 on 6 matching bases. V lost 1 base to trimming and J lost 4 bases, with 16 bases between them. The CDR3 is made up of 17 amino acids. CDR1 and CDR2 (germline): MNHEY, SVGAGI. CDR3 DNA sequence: TGTGCCAGCAGTTACTATTACAGGGAAGGGGATAATGAAAAACTGTTTTTT. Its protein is CASSYYYREGDNEKLFF.

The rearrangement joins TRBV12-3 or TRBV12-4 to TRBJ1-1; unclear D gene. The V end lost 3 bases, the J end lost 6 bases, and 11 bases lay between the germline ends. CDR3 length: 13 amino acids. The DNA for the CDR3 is TGTGCCAGCAGTTTCCGGGGAAGACCTGAAGCTTTCTTT. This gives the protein CASSFRGRPEAFF.

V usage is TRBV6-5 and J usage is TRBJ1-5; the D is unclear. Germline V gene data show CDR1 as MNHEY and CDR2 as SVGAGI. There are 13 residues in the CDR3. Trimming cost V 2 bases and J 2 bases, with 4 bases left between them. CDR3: CASSYMGNQPQHF. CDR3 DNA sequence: TGTGCCAGCAGTTACATGGGCAATCAGCCCCAGCATTTT.

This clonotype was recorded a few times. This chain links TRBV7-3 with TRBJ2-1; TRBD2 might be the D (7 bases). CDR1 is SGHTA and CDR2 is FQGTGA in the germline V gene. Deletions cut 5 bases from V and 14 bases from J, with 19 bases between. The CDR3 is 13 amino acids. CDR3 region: CASSPGRGDGEFF. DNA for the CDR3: TGTGCCAGCAGCCCGGGGAGGGGGGATGGGGAGTTCTTC.

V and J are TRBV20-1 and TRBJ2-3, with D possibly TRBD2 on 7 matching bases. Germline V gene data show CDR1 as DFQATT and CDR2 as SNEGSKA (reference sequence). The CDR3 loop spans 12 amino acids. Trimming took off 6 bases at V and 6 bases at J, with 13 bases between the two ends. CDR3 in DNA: TGCAGTGCCCTGAAGGGGGGGGATACGCAGTATTTT. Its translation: CSALKGGDTQYF.

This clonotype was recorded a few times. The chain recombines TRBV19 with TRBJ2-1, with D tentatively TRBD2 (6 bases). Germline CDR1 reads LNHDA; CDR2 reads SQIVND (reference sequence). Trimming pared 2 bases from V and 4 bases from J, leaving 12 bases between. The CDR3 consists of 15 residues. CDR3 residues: CASSIKPSVYNEQFF. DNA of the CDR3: TGTGCCAGTAGTATAAAGCCTAGCGTTTACAATGAGCAGTTCTTC.

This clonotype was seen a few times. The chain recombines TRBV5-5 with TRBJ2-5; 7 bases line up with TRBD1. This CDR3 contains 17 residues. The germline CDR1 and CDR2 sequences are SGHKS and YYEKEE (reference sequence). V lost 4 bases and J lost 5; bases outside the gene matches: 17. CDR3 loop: CASSHLRQGPELETQYF. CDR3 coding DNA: TGTGCCAGCAGCCACCTAAGACAGGGTCCAGAATTGGAGACCCAGTACTTC. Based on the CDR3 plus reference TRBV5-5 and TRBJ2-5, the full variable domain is DAGVTQSPTHLIKTRGQQVTLRCSPISGHKSVSWYQQVLGQGPQFIFQYYEKEERGRGNFPDRFSARQFPNYSSELNVNALLLGDSALYLCASSHLRQGPELETQYFGPGTRLLVL.

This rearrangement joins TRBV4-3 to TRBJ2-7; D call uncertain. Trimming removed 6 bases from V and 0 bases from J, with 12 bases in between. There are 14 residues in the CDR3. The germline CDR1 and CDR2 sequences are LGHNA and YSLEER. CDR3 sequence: CASSTGPSSYEQYF. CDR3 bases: TGCGCCAGCAGTACTGGTCCAAGCTCCTACGAGCAGTACTTC.